These 24 T cell receptor beta chains share one sample of origin, sequenced in a study of response to subunit inactivated influenza vaccine. TCRdb re-derived calls from the RT-PCR reads in MiXCR, one entry per CDR3 protein. The repertoire holds about 540,000 distinct CDR3 sequences, with under 25% as singletons. These data were likewise used in another study, on T cells expressing NK-cell markers. That investigation notes: 5'RACE template switching built TCR beta cDNA with unique molecular identifiers.

The sample here was CD4+ T cells sorted from PBMCs, taken about 11 days after vaccination. The receptors come from a man between 50 and 59 years old who received an inactivated influenza vaccine.

The chain employs TRBV11-1 and TRBJ2-1; the match to TRBD2 covers 8 bases. The germline V gene encodes CDR1 SGHAT and CDR2 FQDESV (reference sequence). The V segment lost 4 bases and the J segment 3 bases; nucleotides outside the gene matches: 14. CDR3 length: 18 residues. The DNA of the CDR3 is TGTGCCAGCAGCTCACCCATGAGGGGTCGGGAGGGCTACAATGAGCAGTTCTTC. It specifies CASSSPMRGREGYNEQFF.

The rearrangement links TRBV15 to TRBJ1-2; TRBD1 aligns across 8 bases. V was pared by 0 bases and J by 7 bases, with 4 bases of the junction left unmatched. Germline assignment: CDR1 LNHNV and CDR2 YYDKDF (reference sequence). CDR3 length: 14 amino acids. In DNA form, the CDR3 reads TGTGCCACCAGCAGAGACCAGGGGGCCTTTGGCTACACCTTC. Its protein product is CATSRDQGAFGYTF.

This chain uses TRBV15 with TRBJ1-2; tentatively, D is TRBD1 (5 bases). CDR1 is LNHNV and CDR2 is YYDKDF in the germline V gene (reference sequence). Trimming took 2 bases from V and 14 from J, leaving 21 bases between them. CDR3 length equals 14 residues. In DNA form, the CDR3 reads TGTGCCACCAGCAGACGGGGGACTTCTTCCCACCCAACCTTC. Translated, it gives CATSRRGTSSHPTF.

V and J are TRBV12-3 or TRBV12-4 and TRBJ1-2; D unclear. This CDR3 comprises 13 residues. V was cut by 3 bases and J by 3 bases, with 8 bases left in between. CDR3 amino acids: CASSFGRYYGYTF. The DNA of the CDR3 is TGTGCCAGCAGTTTCGGCAGGTACTATGGCTACACCTTC.

This chain joins TRBV4-3 and TRBJ2-1; 7 bases line up with TRBD1. Germline V CDR1 and CDR2: LGHNA, YSLEER. J was trimmed by 10 bases and V by 0 bases; bases with no gene match: 6. The CDR3 spans 14 residues. The CDR3 sequence: CASSQDRDSTEQFF. Written as DNA, the CDR3 is TGCGCCAGCAGCCAAGATCGGGACAGCACCGAGCAGTTCTTC.

V usage is TRBV4-2 and J usage is TRBJ2-7, with D possibly called TRBD1 or TRBD2 (5 bases each). CDR1 and CDR2 from the germline V gene are LGHNA and YNFKEQ. V lost 0 bases and J lost 4, with 10 bases in between. This CDR3 has 14 amino acids. The CDR3 sequence: CASSQDGDVYEQYF. The CDR3 DNA follows: TGTGCCAGCAGCCAAGACGGGGACGTGTACGAGCAGTACTTC.

The J gene is TRBJ1-2, the V gene TRBV18; D remains unclear. There are 15 residues in the CDR3. Germline V gene lookup returns CDR1 KGHSH and CDR2 LQKENI. V lost 3 bases to trimming and J lost 0 bases, with 11 bases between them. The DNA for the CDR3 is TGTGCCAGCTCACCGGGGAACGGCGCTAACTATGGCTACACCTTC. This encodes CASSPGNGANYGYTF.

The chain uses TRBV15 and TRBJ1-5; 10 nucleotides align to TRBD1. CDR1 and CDR2 (germline): LNHNV, YYDKDF (reference sequence). The V segment lost 0 bases and the J segment 0 bases; nucleotides outside the gene matches: 8. This CDR3 comprises 19 residues. For the CDR3, the DNA is TGTGCCACCAGCAGAGATCTCCGGGGACAGGGGTATAGCAATCAGCCCCAGCATTTT. It is translated as CATSRDLRGQGYSNQPQHF.

The chain couples TRBV5-1 to TRBJ2-5, with D perhaps assigned TRBD1 or TRBD2 (5 bases each). V was clipped by 4 bases and J by 7 bases, with 20 bases between them. Germline assignment: CDR1 SGHRS and CDR2 YFSETQ. This CDR3 spans 15 amino acids. CDR3: CASSVRGRVGGTQYF. CDR3 bases: TGCGCCAGCAGCGTCCGGGGCAGGGTTGGAGGGACCCAGTACTTC. Based on the CDR3 plus reference TRBV5-1 and TRBJ2-5, the full variable domain is KAGVTQTPRYLIKTRGQQVTLSCSPISGHRSVSWYQQTPGQGLQFLFEYFSETQRNKGNFPGRFSGRQFSNSRSEMNVSTLELGDSALYLCASSVRGRVGGTQYFGPGTRLLVL.

This clonotype appeared a few times. The rearrangement links TRBV5-5 to TRBJ2-3; possibly TRBD1 for D (5 bases). Germline V lookup: CDR1 SGHKS, CDR2 YYEKEE (reference sequence). The ends were cut back, 2 bases at V and 3 bases at J, with 19 bases in the middle. This CDR3 has 17 residues. CDR3 residues: CASSFTQGRGRTDTQYF. CDR3 nucleotide sequence: TGTGCCAGCAGCTTCACGCAGGGCCGAGGAAGGACAGATACGCAGTATTTT.

This clonotype was observed a few times. This chain links TRBV11-2 with TRBJ2-3; weak D call: TRBD1 (5 bases). CDR3 length: 14 amino acids. The germline V and J ends were trimmed by 5 bases and 0 bases, with 9 bases remaining between them. From germline, CDR1 is SGHAT and CDR2 FQNNGV. The CDR3 loop is CASSIGVSTDTQYF. The CDR3 coding sequence is TGTGCCAGCAGCATAGGGGTTAGCACAGATACGCAGTATTTT. Full variable domain (outside the CDR3, taken from reference TRBV11-2 and TRBJ2-3): EAGVAQSPRYKIIEKRQSVAFWCNPISGHATLYWYQQILGQGPKLLIQFQNNGVVDDSQLPKDRFSAERLKGVDSTLKIQPAKLEDSAVYLCASSIGVSTDTQYFGPGTRLTVL.

The CDR3 DNA is TGCAGTGCTTTATTTAGCGGGAGCTCCTACAATGAGCAGTTCTTC. Translated: CSALFSGSSYNEQFF. The genes are TRBV20-1 and TRBJ2-1, with 9 bases that match TRBD2. Germline-derived CDR1 and CDR2 are DFQATT and SNEGSKA (reference sequence). This CDR3 has 15 amino acids. Trimming cost V 5 bases and J 0 bases; bases outside gene matches: 5.

The chain employs TRBV4-1 and TRBJ2-5; 7 nucleotides agree with TRBD1. Germline V gives CDR1 MGHRA, CDR2 YSYEKL. The V and J ends lost 1 base and 1 base, in that order; junction bases with no gene match: 3. The CDR3 covers 15 residues. The CDR3, as DNA: TGCGCCAGCAGCCAAGGGGACAGCTTCCAAGAGACCCAGTACTTC. Protein product: CASSQGDSFQETQYF.

The table lists this clonotype with a few counts. The V call is TRBV14, the J call TRBJ1-1; TRBD1 is a possible D gene (5 bases). This CDR3 comprises 13 residues. Trimming cost V 4 bases and J 5 bases, with 11 bases left between them. Germline V gene lookup returns CDR1 SGHDN and CDR2 FVKESK. CDR3 nucleotide sequence: TGTGCCAGCAGCCCGGGACGGCCTACTGAAGCTTTCTTT. It specifies CASSPGRPTEAFF.

This clonotype appeared a few times. The V gene is TRBV3-1, the J gene TRBJ2-5; maybe TRBD2 (6 bases). V was clipped by 6 bases and J by 4 bases, with 12 bases between them. Germline V gene data show CDR1 as LGHDT and CDR2 as YNNKEL (reference sequence). This CDR3 contains 13 residues. CDR3 protein: CASSSGTGETQYF. The CDR3 DNA sequence: TGTGCCAGCAGTTCCGGGACTGGAGAGACCCAGTACTTC.

J is TRBJ1-6 and V is TRBV12-3 or TRBV12-4, with a possible D match to TRBD1 (5 bases). Trimming stripped 6 bases from V and 7 bases from J, with 16 bases between. The CDR3 is 15 residues long. As DNA, the CDR3 is TGTGCCAGCAGCCCACCTACCGGGACCAATTCACCCCTCCACTTT. Translating it yields CASSPPTGTNSPLHF.

J is TRBJ1-5 and V is TRBV4-2, with 7 bases lining up with TRBD1. The CDR3 spans 15 residues. The trim removed 0 bases at V and 7 bases at J, leaving 6 bases unmatched. The V gene's germline CDR1 is LGHNA and CDR2 YNFKEQ. CDR3 DNA sequence: TGTGCCAGCAGCCAAGATCGCGAGGGGGCACAGCCCCAGCATTTT. This translates into CASSQDREGAQPQHF.

In this sample, this clonotype turned up many times. In DNA form, the CDR3 reads TGTGCCAGCACCCGAATGGACAGCCTAAATACGCAGTATTTT. As protein: CASTRMDSLNTQYF. The chain has TRBV2 and TRBJ2-3, with D perhaps TRBD1 (6 bases). The CDR3 consists of 14 residues. V lost 7 bases and J 7 bases, leaving 18 bases between the germline ends. Germline V gives CDR1 SNHLY, CDR2 FYNNEI.

The chain joins TRBV4-3 to TRBJ2-2; D gene uncertain. There are 17 residues in the CDR3. V was pared by 0 bases and J by 1 base, with 12 bases between. The V gene's germline CDR1 is LGHNA and CDR2 YSLEER. The chain's CDR3 is CASSQEVPTMNTGELFF. CDR3 sequence (DNA): TGCGCCAGCAGCCAAGAAGTTCCAACCATGAACACCGGGGAGCTGTTTTTT.

The J gene is TRBJ1-2, the V gene TRBV6-1; D perhaps matches TRBD1 (5 bases). The CDR3 runs to 13 residues. Trimming stripped 8 bases from V and 4 bases from J, with 14 bases between. Looked up from germline, CDR1 is MNHNS and CDR2 is SASEGT. In DNA, the CDR3 is TGTGCCAGCCGAAGTCAGGGATTCTATGGCTACACCTTC. Translating gives CASRSQGFYGYTF.

This sequence joins TRBV5-1 and TRBJ2-5; D perhaps matches TRBD1 (6 bases). This CDR3 has 14 amino acids. The ends were cut back, 4 bases at V and 4 bases at J, with 14 bases in the middle. CDR1 SGHRS and CDR2 YFSETQ come from the germline V gene. Written as DNA, the CDR3 is TGCGCCAGCAGCAAAGGGACAATTTTAGAGACCCAGTACTTC. Amino acid sequence: CASSKGTILETQYF. The whole variable domain, remainder taken from reference TRBV5-1 and TRBJ2-5, is KAGVTQTPRYLIKTRGQQVTLSCSPISGHRSVSWYQQTPGQGLQFLFEYFSETQRNKGNFPGRFSGRQFSNSRSEMNVSTLELGDSALYLCASSKGTILETQYFGPGTRLLVL.

This clonotype was observed once. The V call is TRBV24-1, the J call TRBJ2-2; no clear D. V lost 10 bases to trimming and J lost 4 bases, with 21 bases between them. This CDR3 has 16 residues. The germline CDR1 and CDR2 sequences are KGHDR and SFDVKD. Here the CDR3 reads CATSGQKGLSTGELFF. As DNA, the CDR3 is TGTGCCACTTCAGGCCAAAAGGGCCTAAGCACCGGGGAGCTGTTTTTT.

This clonotype was picked up a small number of times. The chain has TRBV6-1 and TRBJ1-6, with D hard to call. The ends were cut back, 8 bases at V and 4 bases at J, with 12 bases in the middle. This CDR3 comprises 14 residues. Germline assignment: CDR1 MNHNS and CDR2 SASEGT. CDR3 region: CASSRTTYNSPLHF. Here the CDR3 DNA reads TGTGCCAGCTCAAGGACTACTTATAATTCACCCCTCCACTTT.

This clonotype was found a few times. V usage is TRBV6-2 or TRBV6-3 and J usage is TRBJ2-2; D is unresolved. CDR3 size: 17 residues. The V gene's germline CDR1 is MNHEY and CDR2 SVGEGT. V lost 3 bases and J lost 2, with 16 bases in between. Here the CDR3 reads CASSYQNRQLNTGELFF. CDR3 nucleotide sequence: TGTGCCAGCAGTTATCAAAATCGGCAGCTTAACACCGGGGAGCTGTTTTTT.